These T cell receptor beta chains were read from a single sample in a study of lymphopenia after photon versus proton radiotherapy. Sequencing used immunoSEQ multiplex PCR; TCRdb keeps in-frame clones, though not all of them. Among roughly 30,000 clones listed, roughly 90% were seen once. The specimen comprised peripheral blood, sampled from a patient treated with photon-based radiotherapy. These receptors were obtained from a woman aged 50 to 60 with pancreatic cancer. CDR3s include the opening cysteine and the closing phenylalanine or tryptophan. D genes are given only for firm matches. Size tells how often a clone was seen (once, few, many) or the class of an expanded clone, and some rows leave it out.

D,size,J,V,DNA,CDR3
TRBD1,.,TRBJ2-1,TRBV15,TGTGCCACCAGCTTGGGCAGGGGGCTCAATGAGCAGTTCTTC,CATSLGRGLNEQFF
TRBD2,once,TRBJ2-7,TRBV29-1,TGCAGCGTTGACACGGGAGGAAGCTACGAGCAGTACTTC,CSVDTGGSYEQYF
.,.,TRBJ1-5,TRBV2,TGTGCCAGCAGGTCGGGCAGTATGCAGCCCCAGCATTTT,CASRSGSMQPQHF
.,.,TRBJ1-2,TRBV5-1,TGCGCCAGCAGCTTGGACGCAGGAGCTAACTATGGCTACACCTTC,CASSLDAGANYGYTF
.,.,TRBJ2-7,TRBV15,TGTGCCACCAGCGGATCACTAGTGAGGGAGCAGTACTTC,CATSGSLVREQYF
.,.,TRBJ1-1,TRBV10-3,TGTGCCATCAGGGCTGAAGGCAGGGGCACTGAAGCTTTCTTT,CAIRAEGRGTEAFF
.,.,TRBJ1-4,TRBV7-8,TGTGCCAGCAGCTTAGAGCCGGGACGGATCGAAAAACTGTTTTTT,CASSLEPGRIEKLFF
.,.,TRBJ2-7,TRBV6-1,TGTGCCAGCAGTGAGCGGTACGAGCAGTACTTC,CASSERYEQYF
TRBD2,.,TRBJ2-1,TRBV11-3,TGTGCCAGCAGCCTCAGGACTAGCGGATATAACAATGAGCAGTTCTTC,CASSLRTSGYNNEQFF
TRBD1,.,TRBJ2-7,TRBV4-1,TGCGCCAGCAGCCAAGATCCAGGGACAGGGACCTACGAGCAGTACTTC,CASSQDPGTGTYEQYF
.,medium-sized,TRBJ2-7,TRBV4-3,TGCGCCAGCAGCCAGGACAGCGGAAGCTCCTACGAGCAGTACTTC,CASSQDSGSSYEQYF
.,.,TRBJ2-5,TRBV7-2,TGTGCCAGCAGCTTAGGCTTGGAGACCCAGTACTTC,CASSLGLETQYF
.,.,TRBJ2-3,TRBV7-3,TGTGCCAGCAGCTTAACGGGGCCTCAGGATACGCAGTATTTT,CASSLTGPQDTQYF
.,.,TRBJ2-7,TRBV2,TGTGCCAGCAGTGAAGGCCCCCCGAGCGCTGCGGGCTACGAGCAGTACTTC,CASSEGPPSAAGYEQYF
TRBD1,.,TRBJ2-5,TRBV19,TGTGCCAGTAGTTCGTCCGGGACAGGAGCCGTCCAAGAGACCCAGTACTTC,CASSSSGTGAVQETQYF
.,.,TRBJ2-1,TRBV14,TGTGCCAGCAGCCAAGAGATTCGGAGGGAGCAGTTCTTC,CASSQEIRREQFF
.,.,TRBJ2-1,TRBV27,TGTGCCAGCAGTTTATACGCGGGAACGTACAATGAGCAGTTCTTC,CASSLYAGTYNEQFF
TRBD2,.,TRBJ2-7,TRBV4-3,TGCGCCAGCAGCCAACTATCTAGCGGGAGTAGATCCTACGAGCAGTACTTC,CASSQLSSGSRSYEQYF
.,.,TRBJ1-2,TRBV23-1,TGCGCCAGCAGTCAAGAAAGGCGGCGGTTTTATGGCTACACCTTC,CASSQERRRFYGYTF
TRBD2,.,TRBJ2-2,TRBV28,TGTGCCAGCAGCCCCGGACTAGCGGGGAAAATCGGGGAGCTGTTTTTT,CASSPGLAGKIGELFF
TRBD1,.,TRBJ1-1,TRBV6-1,TGTGCCAGCAGCGAAAGACAGGGCGGTTTTGAAGCTTTCTTT,CASSERQGGFEAFF
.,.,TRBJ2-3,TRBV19,TGTGCCAGTAGTCCGTCTTTTTTTGGCACAGATACGCAGTATTTT,CASSPSFFGTDTQYF
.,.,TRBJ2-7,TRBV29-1,TGCAGCGTTAGCGGTCCCGACTCCTACGAGCAGTACTTC,CSVSGPDSYEQYF